What follows are 32 T cell receptor beta chains derived from one specimen sequenced in a study of human T cells and chemical hapten exposure. TCRdb passed the RACE reads through MiXCR, listing each CDR3 protein once. The sample holds roughly 130,000 distinct CDR3 sequences; approximately 8.3% are singletons and the top ten take under 2%. Time point reported: healthy volunteer bleed at 2 weeks. Extraction yielded total RNA from whole blood (unfractionated). The sequencing sample was made of whole blood. These receptor sequences come from a male donor in good health. Some clones in this sample may be carry-over from other donors' samples.

This clonotype was seen at least ten times. This sequence joins TRBV21-1 and TRBJ2-1; the DNA was not compared with TRBD2, the D call given in the table. TRBV21-1 is marked as a pseudogene. This CDR3 has 17 amino acids. CDR3 DNA: TGTGCCAGCAGCAAACTCCCCACTAGCGGGAGGAAAGTTGAGCAGTTCTTC. Its protein is CASSKLPTSGRKVEQFF.

This clonotype was seen many times. The chain recombines TRBV10-1 with TRBJ2-7; 10 bases line up with TRBD2. This CDR3 has 14 residues. Trimming removed 4 bases from V and 2 bases from J; junction bases left unmatched: 2. CDR1 is WNHNN, CDR2 SYGVQD, per germline (reference sequence). The CDR3 loop is CASSGTSGPYEQYF. The CDR3 coding sequence is TGCGCCAGCAGTGGGACTAGCGGACCCTACGAGCAGTACTTC.

This clonotype appeared many times. This rearrangement joins TRBV2 to TRBJ1-1; D unclear. The CDR3 has 17 amino acids. Germline V gene sequence: CDR1 SNHLY, CDR2 FYNNEI. The V gene lost 0 bases and the J gene lost 0 bases, with 14 bases spanning the gap. Here the CDR3 reads CASSEARQEYMNTEAFF. The CDR3 nucleotides are TGTGCCAGCAGTGAAGCGCGGCAGGAGTATATGAACACTGAAGCTTTCTTT.

This clonotype was seen repeatedly, ten times or more. DNA for the CDR3: TGCAGCGTTGCAATGAGGGCGTCGGGGGAGCAGTACTTC. It is translated as CSVAMRASGEQYF. The genes are TRBV29-1 and TRBJ2-7, with a weak D call TRBD2 (5 bases). This CDR3 is 13 amino acids long. Trimming left V 4 bases short and J 7 bases short, with 17 bases between. The germline V gene encodes CDR1 SQVTM and CDR2 ANQGSEA.

The V call is TRBV7-9, the J call TRBJ1-4; D possibly corresponds to TRBD1 (6 bases). The CDR3 has 17 residues. The V end lost 2 bases, the J end lost 3 bases, and 16 bases lay between the germline ends. Germline lookup yields CDR1 SEHNR and CDR2 FQNEAQ (reference sequence). For the CDR3, the DNA is TGTGCCAGCAGCTTAATGTCTGGGGGCGGCCCTAATGAAAAACTGTTTTTT. The encoded protein is CASSLMSGGGPNEKLFF.

With respect to this clonotype: The junction and the germline gene differ at one end; a read error may be behind it. The V and J genes are TRBV14 and TRBJ2-3; 9 nucleotides align to TRBD2. Germline lookup yields CDR1 SGHDN and CDR2 FVKESK. The CDR3 contains 17 residues. This CDR3 is CTSSQDPPAGGRDTQYF. The CDR3 coding sequence is TGTACCAGCAGCCAAGATCCCCCAGCGGGAGGTCGGGATACGCAGTATTTT.

The CDR3 protein is CASSRPGSGTEAFF. In DNA form, the CDR3 reads TGTGCCAGCAGCCGGCCAGGGTCGGGCACTGAAGCTTTCTTT. The chain links TRBV7-2 to TRBJ1-1, with D perhaps TRBD1 (5 bases). The CDR3 is 14 amino acids. V dropped 5 bases and J dropped 4 bases, with 14 bases sitting between them. CDR1 is SGHTA, CDR2 FQGNSA, per germline.

This clonotype was observed many times. This chain links TRBV4-3 with TRBJ2-1; D remains ambiguous. Germline V CDR1 and CDR2: LGHNA, YSLEER. The CDR3 consists of 13 residues. Trimming took off 0 bases at V and 6 bases at J, with 6 bases between the two ends. The CDR3 nucleotides read TGCGCCAGCAGCCAAGACAGCTTCAATGAGCAGTTCTTC. This translates into CASSQDSFNEQFF.

This clonotype appeared many times. The V gene is TRBV5-4, the J gene TRBJ2-1, with 8 bases fitting TRBD2. V lost 0 bases to trimming and J lost 2 bases; unmatched junction nucleotides: 7. This CDR3 contains 17 residues. Germline CDR1 and CDR2: SGHNT and YYREEE (reference sequence). For the CDR3, the DNA is TGTGCCAGCAGCTTGGGGGTAGCGGGAACCACCTACAATGAGCAGTTCTTC. The encoded protein is CASSLGVAGTTYNEQFF.

V and J are TRBV7-2 and TRBJ2-7; D is possibly TRBD1 (6 bases). CDR3 length equals 13 residues. V was shortened by 5 bases and J by 4 bases, with 12 bases between the two germline ends. Germline CDR1 SGHTA, CDR2 FQGNSA. This CDR3 reads CASSPTTGYEQYF. CDR3 bases: TGTGCCAGCAGCCCTACTACAGGGTACGAGCAGTACTTC.

This clonotype turned up a few times. The chain links TRBV6-5 to TRBJ2-3, with 8 positions matching TRBD2. CDR3 size: 14 residues. J was trimmed by 4 bases and V by 6 bases; bases with no gene match: 6. CDR1 and CDR2 (germline): MNHEY, SVGAGI. CDR3 coding DNA: TGTGCCAGCAGACCCGGACTAGCATCAGATACGCAGTATTTT. Translated: CASRPGLASDTQYF.

This clonotype showed up many times. The chain uses TRBV7-9 and TRBJ2-2; D call uncertain. Per germline, CDR1 SEHNR and CDR2 FQNEAQ (reference sequence). V lost 3 bases to trimming and J lost 7 bases, with 15 bases between them. This CDR3 has 15 residues. Written as DNA, the CDR3 is TGTGCCAGCAGCTTTGATCGGGCTTCGAGCGGGGAGCTGTTTTTT. Amino acid sequence: CASSFDRASSGELFF.

This clonotype occurred many times. The chain combines TRBV20-1 with TRBJ2-1, with 11 bases lining up with TRBD2. Germline-derived CDR1 and CDR2 are DFQATT and SNEGSKA (reference sequence). V shed 2 bases, J shed 6 bases, and the junction held 15 bases outside the gene matches. There are 18 residues in the CDR3. The chain's CDR3 is CSARLGVAGLAVSNEQFF. In nucleotides, the CDR3 is TGCAGTGCTAGATTGGGGGTTGCGGGACTAGCGGTATCCAATGAGCAGTTCTTC.

The J gene is TRBJ1-5, the V gene TRBV12-3 or TRBV12-4, with unresolved D. V was clipped by 5 bases and J by 3 bases, with 8 bases between them. The CDR3 runs to 13 residues. This CDR3 is CASSPSINQPQHF. For the CDR3, the DNA is TGTGCCAGCAGTCCCTCAATCAATCAGCCCCAGCATTTT.

This clonotype was seen a handful of times. This chain connects TRBV21-1 to TRBJ2-1; TRBD1 is the table's D call and was not checked against the DNA. TRBV21-1 is noted as a pseudogene. The CDR3 has 15 residues. CDR3 amino acids: CASSKDRDNYNEQFF. CDR3 nucleotide sequence: TGTGCCAGCAGCAAAGACAGGGACAATTACAATGAGCAGTTCTTC.

This clonotype was seen ten or more times. The chain carries TRBV2 and TRBJ2-7; the D is unclear. V shed 2 bases and J shed 4 bases, with 15 bases lying between them. This CDR3 has 15 residues. Germline values: CDR1 SNHLY, CDR2 FYNNEI. The DNA for the CDR3 is TGTGCCAGCAGTGAATCTGCCGTAACGTATTACGAGCAGTACTTC. It translates to CASSESAVTYYEQYF. The variable domain in full, with the rest retrieved from reference TRBV2 and TRBJ2-7, is EPEVTQTPSHQVTQMGQEVILRCVPISNHLYFYWYRQILGQKVEFLVSFYNNEISEKSEIFDDQFSVERPDGSNFTLKIRSTKLEDSAMYFCASSESAVTYYEQYFGPGTRLTVT.

The sample holds many counts of this clonotype. The chain carries TRBV5-4 and TRBJ2-2; D remains ambiguous. V was cut by 0 bases and J by 4 bases, with 4 bases left in between. The CDR3 length is 13 residues. Germline V gives CDR1 SGHNT, CDR2 YYREEE (reference sequence). This CDR3 is CASSLVGTGELFF. CDR3 bases: TGTGCCAGCAGCTTGGTTGGCACCGGGGAGCTGTTTTTT.

This clonotype has only a few counts. The chain recombines TRBV12-5 with TRBJ2-1, with 8 bases fitting TRBD2. Germline V gene data show CDR1 as LGHNT and CDR2 as FRNRAP. Trimming at V came to 5 bases and at J to 5 bases, leaving 11 bases not matched to a gene. This CDR3 contains 16 residues. CDR3 nucleotides: TGTGCTAGTGGTCCCCTCCTAGCGGGCGCAGACAATGAGCAGTTCTTC. It translates to CASGPLLAGADNEQFF.

This clonotype was seen a few times. The rearrangement links TRBV5-1 to TRBJ1-1, with a tentative D call TRBD1 (6 bases). Germline values: CDR1 SGHRS, CDR2 YFSETQ. The CDR3 extends over 13 amino acids. The V end lost 4 bases, the J end lost 4 bases, and 11 bases lay between the germline ends. The CDR3 reads CASSRTGITEAFF. The CDR3 DNA reads as TGCGCCAGCAGCCGAACAGGGATCACTGAAGCTTTCTTT.

This clonotype was observed at least ten times. This sequence joins TRBV5-1 and TRBJ2-1; the match to TRBD2 covers 9 bases. Trimming removed 4 bases from V and 13 bases from J; junction bases left unmatched: 12. Germline CDR1 reads SGHRS; CDR2 reads YFSETQ. This CDR3 is 14 amino acids long. CDR3 nucleotides: TGCGCCAGCAGCACCCGACTAGCGGCCGGGATCCAGTTCTTC. It encodes CASSTRLAAGIQFF.

This clonotype was observed a handful of times. V usage is TRBV18 and J usage is TRBJ2-7; D is ambiguous. Deletions cut 3 bases from V and 2 bases from J, with 11 bases between. This CDR3 region has 14 residues. CDR1 is KGHSH and CDR2 is LQKENI in the germline V gene. The CDR3 is CASSPLGRAYEQYF. The CDR3 bases are TGTGCCAGCTCACCCTTGGGCAGAGCCTACGAGCAGTACTTC.

This clonotype has more than one count but fewer than ten. The V gene is TRBV13, the J gene TRBJ2-3; D is unclear. Trimming stripped 1 base from V and 0 bases from J, with 5 bases between. The CDR3 has 14 amino acids. The germline V gene encodes CDR1 PRHDT and CDR2 FYEKMQ (reference sequence). The CDR3 DNA sequence: TGTGCCAGCAGCTTAGAGTCTAGCACAGATACGCAGTATTTT. It translates to CASSLESSTDTQYF.

For this clonotype: One end of the junction is discordant with germline, which a read error may explain. CDR3 amino acids: CDSSLGLAGGQTYEQYF. The CDR3 region has the DNA TGTGACAGCAGCCTCGGACTAGCGGGGGGCCAAACCTACGAGCAGTACTTC. The V gene is TRBV4-2, the J gene TRBJ2-7, with 14 bases lining up with TRBD2. Looked up from germline, CDR1 is LGHNA and CDR2 is YNFKEQ. The CDR3 has 17 amino acids.

This clonotype was observed a handful of times. An end of the junction does not agree with germline; a read error may underlie this. The chain combines TRBV20-1 with TRBJ2-7, with 8 bases matching TRBD1. There are 14 residues in the CDR3. CDR1 and CDR2 (germline): DFQATT, SNEGSKA (reference sequence). CDR3 sequence reads: CSARGQGNVYEQYF. CDR3 coding DNA: TGCAGTGCCAGAGGACAGGGAAATGTCTACGAGCAGTACTTC.

This chain connects TRBV20-1 to TRBJ2-3; 10 nucleotides align to TRBD2. This CDR3 has 18 residues. CDR1 and CDR2 from the germline V gene are DFQATT and SNEGSKA (reference sequence). V gave up 3 bases and J gave up 4 bases; unmatched junction bases: 16. The CDR3 bases are TGCAGTGCTAGCCCCGGGGGGCTAGCGGGAGTCGAAGCAGATACGCAGTATTTT. Protein sequence: CSASPGGLAGVEADTQYF.

This clonotype appeared a few times. One junction end does not reproduce the germline sequence, and a read error may be involved. The chain carries TRBV15 and TRBJ1-6; TRBD1 might be the D (6 bases). This CDR3 spans 19 amino acids. CDR1 and CDR2 from the germline V gene are LNHNV and YYDKDF (reference sequence). The chain's CDR3 is CVTSRVPRGGSSYNSPLHF. The CDR3, as DNA: TGTGTCACCAGCAGAGTTCCCCGAGGGGGGTCCTCCTATAATTCACCCCTCCACTTT. The full variable domain, its missing parts supplied by reference TRBV15 and TRBJ1-6, is DAMVIQNPRYQVTQFGKPVTLSCSQTLNHNVMYWYQQKSSQAPKLLFHYYDKDFNNEADTPDNFQSRRPNTSFCFLDIRSPGLGDTAMYLCVTSRVPRGGSSYNSPLHFGNGTRLTVT.

This clonotype was seen a few times. The genes are TRBV7-9 and TRBJ2-3; 9 nucleotides match TRBD2. V lost 4 bases to trimming and J lost 2 bases; unmatched junction nucleotides: 7. The CDR3 has 16 residues. Germline assignment: CDR1 SEHNR and CDR2 FQNEAQ (reference sequence). The CDR3 reads CASSSRLAEITDTQYF. In DNA, the CDR3 is TGTGCCAGCAGCTCTAGACTAGCGGAAATCACAGATACGCAGTATTTT.

This clonotype was counted a few times. The V and J genes are TRBV4-1 and TRBJ2-1; 8 bases map to TRBD2. V lost 4 bases and J lost 8; bases outside the gene matches: 10. The V gene's germline CDR1 is MGHRA and CDR2 YSYEKL. The CDR3 extends over 15 amino acids. This CDR3 reads CASSPPSGRGDEQFF. DNA for the CDR3: TGCGCCAGCAGCCCCCCAAGCGGGAGAGGCGATGAGCAGTTCTTC.

V and J are TRBV7-9 and TRBJ1-6; D unresolved. The CDR3 is 14 amino acids. The V and J ends lost 5 bases and 4 bases respectively, with 9 bases between them. From germline, CDR1 is SEHNR and CDR2 FQNEAQ (reference sequence). CDR3 protein: CASSRTDYNSPLHF. CDR3 nucleotide sequence: TGTGCCAGCAGCAGGACGGATTATAATTCACCCCTCCACTTT.

This clonotype was observed a handful of times. The chain combines TRBV20-1 with TRBJ2-3; D call uncertain. Trimming removed 3 bases at V and 6 bases at J, with 19 bases between. The CDR3 is 15 amino acids. Germline CDR1 and CDR2: DFQATT and SNEGSKA (reference sequence). CDR3 coding DNA: TGCAGTGCTAGGGCCCGCCAAACTGGGGATGATACGCAGTATTTT. Translating it yields CSARARQTGDDTQYF.

This clonotype was counted only a few times. V usage is TRBV29-1 and J usage is TRBJ2-7; tentative D call: TRBD1 (5 bases). The germline V and J ends were trimmed by 5 bases and 5 bases, with 16 bases remaining between them. CDR1 and CDR2 from the germline V gene are SQVTM and ANQGSEA. The CDR3 length is 13 residues. CDR3: CSVPGPRVDEQYF. CDR3 in DNA: TGCAGCGTTCCAGGTCCCAGGGTCGACGAGCAGTACTTC.

The chain joins TRBV19 to TRBJ1-1; tentative D call: TRBD1 (6 bases). V lost 6 bases to trimming and J lost 0 bases, with 14 bases between them. Germline CDR1 LNHDA, CDR2 SQIVND (reference sequence). CDR3 size: 15 residues. DNA for the CDR3: TGTGCCAGTAGCGCACGACAGGACCTGAACACTGAAGCTTTCTTT. Translated: CASSARQDLNTEAFF.